These T cell receptor beta chains were read from a single sample in a study of T cells in Graves' hyperthyroidism and ophthalmopathy. One entry per CDR3 protein results from TCRdb running MiXCR on the multiplex PCR reads. The sample includes 250,000 to 400,000 distinct CDR3 sequences, approximately 15% of them seen just once. Input material: blood. The source of these receptors is a woman aged 35 to 49 with Graves' ophthalmopathy. Both conserved end residues are part of each CDR3. Fields, in order: V gene, CDR3 protein.

V: TRBV5-6
CDR3: CASSRRDRVLGYTF

V: TRBV2
CDR3: CASRGLASYEQYF

V: TRBV12-3/TRBV12-4
CDR3: CASSFDAGGNQPQHF

V: TRBV4-1
CDR3: CASSQDPLGGRGGYTF

V: TRBV27
CDR3: CASSLISRGSYEQYF

V: TRBV5-1
CDR3: CATGSGQGTNYEQYF

V: TRBV25-1
CDR3: CASSERAGEVTGELFF

V: TRBV19
CDR3: CASTLFGNTIYF

V: TRBV6-7
CDR3: CASSYIPMEGLAPDSSYEQYF

V: TRBV7-2
CDR3: CASSREGAYEQYF

V: TRBV7-9
CDR3: CASSLGPRSEAFF

V: TRBV6-6
CDR3: CASSYSNRGRQHF

V: TRBV20-1
CDR3: CSASGVASGRATDTQYF

V: TRBV3-1
CDR3: CASSTRSLGAASTEAFF

V: TRBV20-1
CDR3: CSATTGQGPWNTEAFF

V: TRBV2
CDR3: CASTWGAGGNQPQHF

V: TRBV29-1
CDR3: CSVELVRTLYTF

V: TRBV28
CDR3: CASRGGSYNEQFF

V: TRBV15
CDR3: CATRGSSGSQNEKLFF

V: TRBV28
CDR3: CASSLVPLNEKLFF

V: TRBV5-1
CDR3: CASSLVGFDEQFF

V: TRBV7-9
CDR3: CASSPVAGTGELFF

V: TRBV7-2
CDR3: CASSLGTSGIGEQYF

V: TRBV7-9
CDR3: CASTIKLGGGHRAGANVLTF

V: TRBV15
CDR3: CATSREGLLSGANVLTF

V: TRBV19
CDR3: CASSIEGVSYEQYF

V: TRBV2
CDR3: CASSDRFSFNEQFF

V: TRBV5-6
CDR3: CASSLSGAGGNSPLHF

V: TRBV20-1
CDR3: CSARDSGYEQYF

V: TRBV28
CDR3: CASRNSGRETQYF

V: TRBV20-1
CDR3: CSAGQGNANYGYTF

V: TRBV7-9
CDR3: CASSIAGAGTYEQYF

V: TRBV11-2
CDR3: CASSLVGVGYGYTF

V: TRBV6-1
CDR3: CASSYPEGNTIYF

V: TRBV4-1
CDR3: CASSPSLQGNEQYF

V: TRBV11-2
CDR3: CASSLDGGAYEQFF

V: TRBV3-1
CDR3: CASSQNRNTGELFF

V: TRBV20-1
CDR3: CSARVPMTGRKTEAFF

V: TRBV27
CDR3: CASSFRGIRQPQHF

V: TRBV7-9
CDR3: CASRNRDRSYNEQFF

V: TRBV29-1
CDR3: CSVIRDREFYEQYF

V: TRBV28
CDR3: CASIRAAGYTDTQYF

V: TRBV12-3/TRBV12-4
CDR3: CASSTKFEQFF

V: TRBV7-2
CDR3: CASSSPTSLLAEATDTQYF

V: TRBV20-1
CDR3: CSARDTEGDSLNEQFF

V: TRBV7-9
CDR3: CASSIPGSGEANEQFF

V: TRBV14
CDR3: CASSQIAGVGTGQLFF

V: TRBV27
CDR3: CASSLSRKGNEQYF

V: TRBV29-1
CDR3: CSVEDRRVQYF

V: TRBV12-3/TRBV12-4
CDR3: CASSPMATNEKLFF

V: TRBV20-1
CDR3: CSARQGGDTQYF